This T cell receptor (beta chain) emerged from a study of T cell responses to AZD1222 COVID-19 vaccine. General study results and limits: White British donors predominated, females outnumbered males, and clonal diversity was possibly underestimated.

This CDR3 spans 14 amino acids. Per germline, CDR1 SQVTM and CDR2 ANQGSEA. The V end lost 6 bases, the J end lost 0 bases, and 14 bases lay between the germline ends. As for this clone: Its antigen is currently unknown.

Sequenced by immunoSEQ multiplex PCR; TCRdb stores in-frame clones only, minus some. The table shows around 83,000 clones, with 86% occurring only once. The TCR comes from an adult in good health. The source was peripheral blood, collected on day 0 of AZD1222 vaccination. This chain uses TRBV29-1 with TRBJ1-1; no reliable D call. CDR3 in DNA: TGCAGCGTAGGCGGTCCATCTATGAACACTGAAGCTTTCTTT. It encodes CSVGGPSMNTEAFF.